This T cell receptor (beta chain) is drawn from a study of Graves' ophthalmopathy and Graves' hyperthyroidism. The overall study: At the time of initial diagnosis and before any treatment, peripheral blood was collected. Study-level findings and limits: Most thyroid clonotypes expanded beyond 0.001 frequency were also found in blood.

The authors amplified TCR beta CDR3 regions from RNA transcripts. In the first round, RT-PCR was carried out with HTBI primers, and a multiplex PCR formed the second round. TCRdb processed the multiplex PCR reads anew with MiXCR; each CDR3 protein has one entry. Here the sample spans hundreds of thousands of distinct CDR3 sequences, about 20% being singletons. Stable hyperthyroidism denotes an absence of ophthalmopathy throughout 18 months of follow-up. Eligible hyperthyroidism cases comprised new diagnoses of under 2 months' duration in individuals aged 18 to 65. This clonotype was observed many times. Its antigen is not identified. The TCR comes from a young woman with stable Graves' hyperthyroidism. Some clones in this sample may be carry-over from other donors' samples. The sequenced sample consisted of peripheral blood.

CDR3 nucleotides: TGTGCCAGCAGATGGGACATTCTTAGCAATCAGCCCCAGCATTTT. Translating gives CASRWDILSNQPQHF. The V gene is TRBV28, the J gene TRBJ1-5; TRBD1 is a possible D gene (6 bases). V lost 6 bases and J lost 0, with 12 bases in between. There are 15 residues in the CDR3. CDR1 is MDHEN, CDR2 SYDVKM, per germline.